The sequence of this TCR beta chain was determined in a study of T cell responses to AZD1222 COVID-19 vaccine. General study results and limits: Following two doses of AZD1222, Spike-specific TCR breadth and depth rose. Repertoire collection took place solely once the T cell response had peaked. At study baseline, merely a handful of AZD1222 recipients were seropositive.

Some clones are missing from TCRdb's copy, which holds only in-frame ones; the method was immunoSEQ multiplex PCR. The table shows about 140,000 clones, with approximately 90% occurring only once. J lost 1 base, V lost 1 base, and 7 bases had no gene match. The germline V gene has CDR1 MDHEN and CDR2 SYDVKM. The CDR3 totals 17 residues. About this clone itself: Antigen specificity is unknown.

The source material was peripheral blood, sampled 28 days after the second AZD1222 dose. The chain links TRBV28 to TRBJ2-1; TRBD1 aligns across 7 bases. The receptor was derived from an adult who received the AZD1222 COVID-19 vaccine. The CDR3 protein is CASSLYRQGESYNEQFF. CDR3 nucleotide sequence: TGTGCCAGCAGTTTATATCGGCAGGGGGAGTCCTACAATGAGCAGTTCTTC.